Below are 20 T cell receptor beta chains sequenced from a single sample in a study of cytomegalovirus exposure and HLA in healthy donors. With 60 Vbeta and 13 Jbeta primers, the PCR was carried out. Using immunoSEQ multiplex PCR, the repertoire was profiled, and TCRdb retains in-frame clones only, with some absent. Its table records some 130,000 clones. The sequenced material came from PBMCs. The receptors originated from a woman aged 40 to 55 in good health and CMV-seropositive.

This chain connects TRBV5-4 to TRBJ2-5, with a weak D call TRBD2 (7 bases). The CDR3 runs 15 residues. V was clipped by 0 bases and J by 4 bases, with 13 bases between them. Germline assignment: CDR1 SGHNT and CDR2 YYREEE (reference sequence). CDR3 amino acids: CASSLARGGGETQYF. CDR3 DNA sequence: TGTGCCAGCAGCTTGGCCAGGGGAGGGGGAGAGACCCAGTACTTC.

The gene calls are TRBV29-1 and TRBJ1-1; D remains unclear. CDR3 length: 13 residues. Trimming cost V 8 bases and J 3 bases, with 16 bases left between them. Germline loops: CDR1 SQVTM, CDR2 ANQGSEA. The CDR3 nucleotides read TGCAGCTCTTACTCCCGGGTGGACACTGAAGCTTTCTTT. Translating gives CSSYSRVDTEAFF.

The genes are TRBV9 and TRBJ1-4; 7 nucleotides match TRBD1. V was pared by 3 bases and J by 4 bases, with 9 bases of the junction left unmatched. The CDR3 has 16 residues. Germline CDR1 reads SGDLS; CDR2 reads YYNGEE. Here the CDR3 reads CASSEGAGTVNEKLFF. The CDR3 DNA reads TGTGCCAGCAGCGAGGGAGCCGGGACAGTTAATGAAAAACTGTTTTTT.

The chain uses TRBV19 and TRBJ2-7; 7 bases are shared with TRBD2. The CDR3 loop spans 13 amino acids. Unmatched junction bases numbered 6, after V lost 10 bases and J lost 0 bases. CDR1 and CDR2 from the germline V gene are LNHDA and SQIVND (reference sequence). Here the CDR3 DNA reads TGTGCCAACTCTAGCGGATTCTCCTACGAGCAGTACTTC. It translates to CANSSGFSYEQYF.

The V call is TRBV29-1, the J call TRBJ2-1; 12 positions match TRBD2. In germline, CDR1 is SQVTM, CDR2 ANQGSEA. Germline trimming cut 6 bases from V and 5 bases from J; bases unmatched to any gene: 8. This CDR3 region has 15 residues. CDR3 DNA: TGCAGCGTCTCGCGGACTAGCGGGGTCAACAATGAGCAGTTCTTC. It encodes CSVSRTSGVNNEQFF.

The rearrangement joins TRBV19 to TRBJ1-1, with no clear D. This CDR3 comprises 14 residues. Germline V gives CDR1 LNHDA, CDR2 SQIVND (reference sequence). V shed 1 base and J shed 0 bases, with 6 bases lying between them. The CDR3 DNA reads TGTGCCAGTAGTATAGCACACATGAACACTGAAGCTTTCTTT. It specifies CASSIAHMNTEAFF.

The rearrangement links TRBV5-1 to TRBJ1-2; TRBD1 aligns across 7 bases. The CDR3 covers 14 residues. In germline, CDR1 is SGHRS, CDR2 YFSETQ. With V trimmed by 2 bases and J by 3 bases, 4 bases remained unmatched. The CDR3 region is CASSFSGQDYGYTF. CDR3 in DNA: TGCGCCAGCAGCTTTTCCGGACAGGACTATGGCTACACCTTC. The variable domain in full, completed from reference TRBV5-1 and TRBJ1-2, reads KAGVTQTPRYLIKTRGQQVTLSCSPISGHRSVSWYQQTPGQGLQFLFEYFSETQRNKGNFPGRFSGRQFSNSRSEMNVSTLELGDSALYLCASSFSGQDYGYTFGSGTRLTVV.

The rearrangement uses TRBV11-2 and TRBJ1-4; 7 bases match TRBD1. The V gene's germline CDR1 is SGHAT and CDR2 FQNNGV. Trimming cost V 5 bases and J 0 bases; bases outside gene matches: 6. The CDR3 is 16 residues long. Written as DNA, the CDR3 is TGTGCCAGCAGCCCACAGGACAGGTCAACTAATGAAAAACTGTTTTTT. Translation gives CASSPQDRSTNEKLFF.

This chain links TRBV4-2 with TRBJ2-7; TRBD2 matches at 7 bases. Germline CDR1 reads LGHNA; CDR2 reads YNFKEQ. This CDR3 spans 16 amino acids. With V trimmed by 0 bases and J by 9 bases, 14 bases remained unmatched. The CDR3 here is CASSQDWAGAGSGQYF. CDR3 nucleotide sequence: TGTGCCAGCAGCCAAGATTGGGCGGGAGCTGGGAGTGGGCAGTACTTC.

CDR3: CASSSPPNTGANVLTF. The CDR3 DNA follows: TGTGCCAGCAGTTCCCCCCCGAACACTGGGGCCAACGTCCTGACTTTC. The J gene is TRBJ2-6, the V gene TRBV28, with D uncertain. Trimming cost V 4 bases and J 2 bases, with 12 bases left between them. Germline V gene sequence: CDR1 MDHEN, CDR2 SYDVKM. The CDR3 spans 16 residues.

The gene calls are TRBV2 and TRBJ2-5; 9 positions agree with TRBD1. The DNA matches TRBJ2-7 better at its end, which makes the J call doubtful. Germline loops: CDR1 SNHLY, CDR2 FYNNEI. The CDR3 sequence is 12 residues long. CDR3 in DNA: TGTGCCAGTAGACAGGGGGGATACGAGCAGTACTTC. This sequence encodes CASRQGGYEQYF.

The rearrangement links TRBV28 to TRBJ2-5; 7 bases align to TRBD2. Germline lookup yields CDR1 MDHEN and CDR2 SYDVKM. V lost 3 bases and J lost 1; bases outside the gene matches: 8. CDR3 size: 16 residues. In nucleotides, the CDR3 is TGTGCCAGCAGTTTTTCCGGGACTAAGCCCCAAGAGACCCAGTACTTC. This gives the protein CASSFSGTKPQETQYF.

The chain uses TRBV7-2 and TRBJ2-5; TRBD2 matches at 10 bases. V was clipped by 5 bases and J by 4 bases; unmatched bases: 7. Germline V CDR1 and CDR2: SGHTA, FQGNSA. This CDR3 is 15 amino acids long. The CDR3 nucleotides read TGTGCCAGCAGCGACCCAGCGGGAGGGAGAGAGACCCAGTACTTC. It translates to CASSDPAGGRETQYF.

V gene TRBV5-4 combines with J gene TRBJ2-3; 11 positions agree with TRBD2. Germline trimming cut 4 bases from V and 0 bases from J; bases unmatched to any gene: 4. This CDR3 comprises 16 residues. Germline CDR1 is SGHNT and CDR2 is YYREEE (reference sequence). CDR3 region: CASSVRTSGSTDTQYF. CDR3 nucleotides: TGTGCCAGCAGCGTACGGACTAGCGGGAGCACAGATACGCAGTATTTT.

The chain employs TRBV19 and TRBJ2-7, with D maybe TRBD2 (6 bases). There are 14 residues in the CDR3. V gave up 5 bases and J gave up 3 bases, with 14 bases separating them. Germline V gives CDR1 LNHDA, CDR2 SQIVND (reference sequence). The CDR3 sequence: CASSPGLLFYEQYF. Written as DNA, the CDR3 is TGTGCCAGTAGTCCGGGACTGCTGTTCTACGAGCAGTACTTC.

The genes are TRBV4-1 and TRBJ1-2; maybe TRBD1 (6 bases). CDR1 and CDR2 from the germline V gene are MGHRA and YSYEKL. This CDR3 is built from 13 residues. V lost 6 bases, J lost 1 base, and 9 bases lay in between. This chain's CDR3 is CASSQDSNYGYTF. CDR3 coding DNA: TGCGCCAGCAGTCAGGACAGTAACTATGGCTACACCTTC.

This chain joins TRBV6-1 and TRBJ1-1; weak D call: TRBD1 (5 bases). This CDR3 spans 13 amino acids. CDR1 and CDR2 (germline): MNHNS, SASEGT. Trimming removed 5 bases at V and 5 bases at J, with 12 bases between. CDR3 protein: CASSSRVWTEAFF. The CDR3 nucleotides read TGTGCCAGCAGTAGCAGGGTCTGGACTGAAGCTTTCTTT.

The rearrangement links TRBV11-2 to TRBJ2-2; 8 nucleotides line up with TRBD1. CDR1 and CDR2 from the germline V gene are SGHAT and FQNNGV. V dropped 1 base and J dropped 0; count of bases not matched to a gene: 4. The CDR3 has 17 amino acids. CDR3 DNA: TGTGCCAGCAGCTTAGTAGGACAGGGCTCGAACACCGGGGAGCTGTTTTTT. It is translated as CASSLVGQGSNTGELFF. The full variable domain, rest sourced from reference TRBV11-2 and TRBJ2-2, is EAGVAQSPRYKIIEKRQSVAFWCNPISGHATLYWYQQILGQGPKLLIQFQNNGVVDDSQLPKDRFSAERLKGVDSTLKIQPAKLEDSAVYLCASSLVGQGSNTGELFFGEGSRLTVL.

This chain connects TRBV6-6 to TRBJ1-1; the match to TRBD1 covers 9 bases. J gave up 12 bases and V 6 bases, and 5 bases lay outside the gene matches. Germline loops: CDR1 MNHNY, CDR2 SVGAGI (reference sequence). The CDR3 sequence is 11 residues long. The CDR3 sequence: CASSPGTGPFF. CDR3 DNA sequence: TGTGCCAGCAGCCCAGGGACAGGGCCTTTCTTT.

This chain connects TRBV4-3 to TRBJ2-3, with D tentatively TRBD2 (6 bases). The CDR3 has 16 residues. The V end was cut by 0 bases, the J end by 1 base, with 11 bases between. Germline CDR1 and CDR2: LGHNA and YSLEER. CDR3 DNA: TGCGCCAGCAGCCAAGATTCGGCTAGCGGCACAGATACGCAGTATTTT. Its protein is CASSQDSASGTDTQYF.